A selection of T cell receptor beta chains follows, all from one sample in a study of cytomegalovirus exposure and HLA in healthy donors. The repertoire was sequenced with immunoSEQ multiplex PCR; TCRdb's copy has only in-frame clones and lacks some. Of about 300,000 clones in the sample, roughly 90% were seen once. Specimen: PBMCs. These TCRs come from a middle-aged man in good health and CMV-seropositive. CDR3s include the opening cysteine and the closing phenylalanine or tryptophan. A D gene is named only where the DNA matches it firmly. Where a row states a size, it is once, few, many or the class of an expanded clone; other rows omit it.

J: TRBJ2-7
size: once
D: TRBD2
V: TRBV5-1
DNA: TGCGCCAGCAGCTCTCCCGGGGGGGACCTCTACGAGCAGTACTTC
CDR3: CASSSPGGDLYEQYF

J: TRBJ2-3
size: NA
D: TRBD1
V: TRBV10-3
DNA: TGTGCCATCAGCTTTGACAGGGGCGGCACAGATACGCAGTATTTT
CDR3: CAISFDRGGTDTQYF

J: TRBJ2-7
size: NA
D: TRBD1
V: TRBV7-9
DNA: TGTTCCAGCAGCTTAGGAACAGGGGGCGGTTACGAGCAGTACTTC
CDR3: CSSSLGTGGGYEQYF

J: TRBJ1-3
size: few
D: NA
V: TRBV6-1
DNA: TGTGCCAGCAGGATGGACATCTCTGGAAACACCATATATTTT
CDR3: CASRMDISGNTIYF

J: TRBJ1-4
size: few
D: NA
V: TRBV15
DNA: TGTGCCACCGAACCATCAGCGGTTTACGCAGGGGATGAAAATGAAAAACTGTTTTTT
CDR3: CATEPSAVYAGDENEKLFF

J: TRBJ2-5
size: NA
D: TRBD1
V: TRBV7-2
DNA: TGTGCCAGCAGCTTAGAGGCAGGGGGCGAGACCCAGTACTTC
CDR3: CASSLEAGGETQYF

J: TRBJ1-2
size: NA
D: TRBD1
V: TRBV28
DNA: TGTGCCAGCAGTGAAGAACAGGGGGAGTACTATGGCTACACCTTC
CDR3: CASSEEQGEYYGYTF

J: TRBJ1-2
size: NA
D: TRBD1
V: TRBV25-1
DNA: TGTGCCAGCAGTGAATCAATCCTAAACAGGGGCCCTTATGGCTACACCTTC
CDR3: CASSESILNRGPYGYTF

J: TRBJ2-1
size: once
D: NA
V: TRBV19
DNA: TGTGCCAGTAGTATAACCCATCTGGGGGCGGGTGAGCAGTTCTTC
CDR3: CASSITHLGAGEQFF

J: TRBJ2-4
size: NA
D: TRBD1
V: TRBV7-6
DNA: TGTGCCAGCAGCTTAGACCCAGGGGGTCTTAACATTCAGTACTTC
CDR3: CASSLDPGGLNIQYF

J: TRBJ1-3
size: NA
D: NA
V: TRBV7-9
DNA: TGTGCCAGCAGCTTAGCGCGTGGAGTTGGAAACACCATATATTTT
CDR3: CASSLARGVGNTIYF

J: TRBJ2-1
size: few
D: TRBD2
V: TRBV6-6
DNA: TGTGCCAGCAGTTACGAGGGAGGGCCCAATGAGCAGTTCTTC
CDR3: CASSYEGGPNEQFF

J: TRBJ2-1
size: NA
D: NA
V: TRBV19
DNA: TGTGCCAGTAGCCACGATGCGGGGAGACCCGGCGGGTACAATGAGCAGTTCTTC
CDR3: CASSHDAGRPGGYNEQFF

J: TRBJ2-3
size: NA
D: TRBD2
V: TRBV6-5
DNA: TGTGCCAGCAACTTAGCGGGAGGGAGCACAGATACGCAGTATTTT
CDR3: CASNLAGGSTDTQYF

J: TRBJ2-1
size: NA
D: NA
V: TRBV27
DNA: TGTGCCAGCAGCCTCCAGGGTCCCCATTACAATGAGCAGTTCTTC
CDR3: CASSLQGPHYNEQFF

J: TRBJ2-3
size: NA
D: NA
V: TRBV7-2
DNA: TGTGCCAGCAGCTTACAGGGTTCAGATACGCAGTATTTT
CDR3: CASSLQGSDTQYF

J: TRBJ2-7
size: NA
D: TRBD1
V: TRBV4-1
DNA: TGCGCCAGCAGCCAAGACGACCTCACCGGGACAGGGGGTGTAGAGCAGTACTTC
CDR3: CASSQDDLTGTGGVEQYF

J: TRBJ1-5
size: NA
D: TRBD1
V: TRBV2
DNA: TGTGCCAGCAGTGAAGGTGCAGGGGGCTATCAGCCCCAGCATTTT
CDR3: CASSEGAGGYQPQHF